The source of this TCR beta chain is a study of T cell changes during pregnancy in multiple sclerosis. From germline, CDR1 is GTSNPN and CDR2 SVGIG (reference sequence). CDR3 length: 15 amino acids. V gave up 2 bases and J gave up 9 bases; unmatched junction bases: 10. Method: immunoSEQ multiplex PCR; TCRdb's copy keeps in-frame clones and lacks some. Here the sample spans under 110,000 clones, 85% to 95% being singletons. This receptor was identified in a female donor with multiple sclerosis, enrolled in a pregnancy study. J is TRBJ2-1 and V is TRBV30, with 10 positions matching TRBD2. Sequences were derived from peripheral blood, sampled after pregnancy. CDR3 sequence (DNA): TGTGCCTGGAGTATTACTAGCGGGAAAGTCTTTGAGCAGTTCTTC. Amino acid sequence: CAWSITSGKVFEQFF.